The T cell receptor (beta chain) described here comes from a study of CD8 T cells in Susac syndrome. RNA was extracted with the RNeasy kit, and a quantity of roughly 0.5 to 1 ug was reverse transcribed using random hexamers. Amplification of the TCR beta CDR3 was carried out by immunoSEQ multiplex PCR, which spanned a total of 54 Vbeta and 13 Jbeta segments. One entry per CDR3 protein results from TCRdb running MiXCR on the immunoSEQ multiplex PCR reads. The sample comprises more than 85,000 distinct CDR3 sequences, approximately 96% of which are singletons, and 0.096% rests with the top ten. CD8+ and CD4+ T cells from blood underwent TCR beta sequencing, which was carried out in a high-throughput format. Controls were age- and sex-matched healthy donors. TEMRA cells were FACS-enriched, unlike CD8+ and CD4+ T cells, which were negatively isolated. CDR3 size: 17 residues. Germline lookup yields CDR1 LGHNA and CDR2 YNFKEQ. Trimming took 3 bases from V and 3 from J; bases not matched to a gene: 12.

This clonotype was obtained from a human donor in good health. The sample was CD4+ T cells from PBMCs. This chain joins TRBV4-2 and TRBJ2-3; 7 bases match TRBD2. As DNA, the CDR3 is TGTGCCAGCAGCCACCGCGGGGGAGGGGAGGGAACAGATACGCAGTATTTT. This encodes CASSHRGGGEGTDTQYF.